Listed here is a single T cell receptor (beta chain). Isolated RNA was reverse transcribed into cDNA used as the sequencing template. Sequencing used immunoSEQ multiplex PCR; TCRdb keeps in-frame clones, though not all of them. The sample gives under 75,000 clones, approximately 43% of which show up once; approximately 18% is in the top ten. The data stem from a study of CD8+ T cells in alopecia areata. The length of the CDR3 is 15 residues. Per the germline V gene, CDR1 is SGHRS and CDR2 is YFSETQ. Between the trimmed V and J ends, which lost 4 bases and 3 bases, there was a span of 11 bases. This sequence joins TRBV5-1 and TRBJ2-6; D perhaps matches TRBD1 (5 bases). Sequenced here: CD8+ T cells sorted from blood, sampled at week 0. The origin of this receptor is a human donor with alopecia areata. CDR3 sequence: CASSSTGGGANVLTF. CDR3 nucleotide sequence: TGCGCCAGCAGCAGTACAGGCGGTGGGGCCAACGTCCTGACTTTC. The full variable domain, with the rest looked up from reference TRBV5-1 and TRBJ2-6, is KAGVTQTPRYLIKTRGQQVTLSCSPISGHRSVSWYQQTPGQGLQFLFEYFSETQRNKGNFPGRFSGRQFSNSRSEMNVSTLELGDSALYLCASSSTGGGANVLTFGAGSRLTVL.